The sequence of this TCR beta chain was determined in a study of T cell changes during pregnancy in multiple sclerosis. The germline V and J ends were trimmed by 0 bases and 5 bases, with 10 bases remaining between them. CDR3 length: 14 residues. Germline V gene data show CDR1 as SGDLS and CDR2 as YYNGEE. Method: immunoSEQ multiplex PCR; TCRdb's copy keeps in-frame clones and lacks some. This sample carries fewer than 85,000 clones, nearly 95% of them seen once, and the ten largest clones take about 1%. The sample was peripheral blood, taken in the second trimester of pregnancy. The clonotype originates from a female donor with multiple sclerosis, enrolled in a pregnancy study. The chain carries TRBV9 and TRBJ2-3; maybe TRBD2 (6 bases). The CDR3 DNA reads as TGTGCCAGCAGCGTAGGGGGAGGTCAAGATACGCAGTATTTT. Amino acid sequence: CASSVGGGQDTQYF.